This TCR beta chain is drawn from a study of T cell responses to AZD1222 COVID-19 vaccine. In regard to this clone: Its specificity is unknown.

This CDR3 contains 13 residues. CDR1 is SQVTM and CDR2 is ANQGSEA in the germline V gene. With 4 bases removed from V and 0 bases from J, the gap between germline ends came to 7 bases. Clones were read by immunoSEQ multiplex PCR, and TCRdb kept only the in-frame ones, dropping some. In the table there are some 200,000 clones, about nine tenths of which are singletons. Study-wide findings and caveats: Baseline testing showed seropositivity in only a handful of AZD1222 recipients. Variant regions that are unmutated are reportedly the target of nearly half of spike-specific TCRs. Donors in the cohort were predominantly white British and more often female, and clonal diversity was possibly underestimated.

This rearrangement joins TRBV29-1 to TRBJ1-3, with D unclear. This sequence was found in an adult who received the AZD1222 COVID-19 vaccine. The sample in question was peripheral blood, obtained 28 days after the second AZD1222 dose. This CDR3 reads CSVVRSSGNTIYF. For the CDR3, the DNA is TGCAGCGTTGTTCGGAGCTCTGGAAACACCATATATTTT.